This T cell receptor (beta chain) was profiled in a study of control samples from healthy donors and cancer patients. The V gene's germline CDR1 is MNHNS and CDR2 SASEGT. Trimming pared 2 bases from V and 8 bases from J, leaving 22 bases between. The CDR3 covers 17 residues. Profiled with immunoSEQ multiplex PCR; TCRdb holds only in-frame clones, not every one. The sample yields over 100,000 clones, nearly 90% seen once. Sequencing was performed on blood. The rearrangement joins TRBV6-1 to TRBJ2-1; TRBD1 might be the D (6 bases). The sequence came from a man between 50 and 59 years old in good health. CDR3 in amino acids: CASSELEQGRLMDEQFF. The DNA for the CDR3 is TGTGCCAGCAGTGAACTGGAACAGGGCCGCCTAATGGATGAGCAGTTCTTC.